The clone carrying this T cell receptor beta chain was counted only a few times. Its antigen is still unknown. The data belong to a study of cytomegalovirus exposure and HLA in healthy donors. Germline V gene lookup returns CDR1 SGHVS and CDR2 FQNEAQ. This CDR3 is 17 amino acids long. V was pared by 1 base and J by 2 bases, with 12 bases between. The study's findings and limits: Accounts indicate the classifier identified cytomegalovirus status with strong specificity and sensitivity. Confirmation was obtained in vitro that a few CMV-associated chains are specific for CMV antigens. Sequences of the TCR beta chain were said to predict the HLA-A and HLA-B alleles of most subjects accurately. Several of the most significant clusters appeared linked to common viral pathogens, based on a later analysis.

This PCR relied on a set of 60 Vbeta primers and 13 Jbeta primers. Profiled with immunoSEQ multiplex PCR; TCRdb holds only in-frame clones, not every one. The repertoire consists of under 150,000 clones, with around two thirds occurring once and the leading ten covering over 8.5%. This TCR derives from a woman between 40 and 50 years old in good health and CMV-seropositive. This chain connects TRBV7-8 to TRBJ2-6; weak D call: TRBD1 (5 bases). Specimen: PBMCs. CDR3 protein: CASSLDRRSTGANVLTF. In DNA form, the CDR3 reads TGTGCCAGCAGCTTAGACAGGAGATCGACTGGGGCCAACGTCCTGACTTTC.